What follows are 24 T cell receptor beta chains derived from one specimen sequenced in a study of glioma-infiltrating T cells after dendritic cell vaccination. Assay: immunoSEQ multiplex PCR; the TCRdb copy retains only in-frame clones and omits some. Here the sample spans tens of thousands of clones, 75% to 90% being singletons. Sample time point: after dendritic cell vaccination, including at tumor progression/relapse. Sequencing used blood, obtained after dendritic cell vaccination. These receptors all come from a human donor with glioblastoma.

This clone came up once. V is TRBV6-6 and J is TRBJ1-1; 8 positions match TRBD1. Germline lookup yields CDR1 MNHNY and CDR2 SVGAGI (reference sequence). There are 13 residues in the CDR3. The V segment lost 4 bases and the J segment 8 bases; nucleotides outside the gene matches: 6. The CDR3 here is CASSSDRGGEAFF. Written as DNA, the CDR3 is TGTGCCAGCAGTTCAGACAGGGGCGGAGAAGCTTTCTTT.

This clone is deemed medium-sized. The chain combines TRBV4-1 with TRBJ1-1; D is unresolved. The CDR3 length is 13 residues. Per the germline V gene, CDR1 is MGHRA and CDR2 is YSYEKL. Deletions cut 3 bases from V and 0 bases from J, with 5 bases between. The CDR3 DNA sequence: TGCGCCAGCAGCCACCCATTGAACACTGAAGCTTTCTTT. It specifies CASSHPLNTEAFF.

The J gene is TRBJ2-5, the V gene TRBV29-1, with a possible D match to TRBD1 (6 bases). Trimming removed 3 bases from V and 1 base from J, with 15 bases in between. The CDR3 is made up of 15 amino acids. Germline V gene lookup returns CDR1 SQVTM and CDR2 ANQGSEA. In DNA, the CDR3 is TGCAGCGTTGACGGAAATGGACAGCCCCAAGAGACCCAGTACTTC. Its translation: CSVDGNGQPQETQYF. The variable domain in full, completed from reference TRBV29-1 and TRBJ2-5, reads SAVISQKPSRDICQRGTSLTIQCQVDSQVTMMFWYRQQPGQSLTLIATANQGSEATYESGFVIDKFPISRPNLTFSTLTVSNMSPEDSSIYLCSVDGNGQPQETQYFGPGTRLLVL.

This chain links TRBV7-9 with TRBJ1-1; 7 bases map to TRBD1. Unmatched junction bases numbered 13, after V lost 4 bases and J lost 8 bases. The CDR3 covers 15 residues. Germline V CDR1 and CDR2: SEHNR, FQNEAQ (reference sequence). CDR3 sequence: CASSSSTGSRSEAFF. CDR3 DNA: TGTGCCAGCAGCTCATCGACAGGGTCGCGGTCGGAAGCTTTCTTT.

This chain joins TRBV30 and TRBJ1-2; tentative D call: TRBD1 (6 bases). In germline, CDR1 is GTSNPN, CDR2 SVGIG (reference sequence). CDR3 length equals 13 residues. Trimming left V 6 bases short and J 8 bases short, with 19 bases between. CDR3 in amino acids: CACSQGGARGYTF. CDR3 nucleotides: TGTGCCTGCTCGCAAGGGGGGGCGCGGGGCTACACCTTC.

The chain employs TRBV5-6 and TRBJ1-5; perhaps TRBD1 as D (5 bases). V gave up 0 bases and J gave up 6 bases, with 13 bases separating them. Germline lookup yields CDR1 SGHDT and CDR2 YYEEEE. CDR3 length equals 15 residues. As DNA, the CDR3 is TGTGCCAGCAGCTTGGGTGCAGGGAGGGGTCAGCCCCAGCATTTT. This encodes CASSLGAGRGQPQHF.

The rearrangement links TRBV7-9 to TRBJ2-3; 9 nucleotides align to TRBD2. Germline V gene lookup returns CDR1 SEHNR and CDR2 FQNEAQ (reference sequence). V dropped 2 bases and J dropped 1; count of bases not matched to a gene: 7. The length of the CDR3 is 17 residues. CDR3 in DNA: TGTGCCAGCAGCTTAAGGCTAGCGGGATCCGGCACAGATACGCAGTATTTT. Protein sequence: CASSLRLAGSGTDTQYF.

V and J are TRBV5-1 and TRBJ2-7; perhaps TRBD2 as D (6 bases). There are 13 residues in the CDR3. The germline V gene encodes CDR1 SGHRS and CDR2 YFSETQ. V shed 5 bases and J shed 1 base, with 10 bases lying between them. The CDR3 region has the DNA TGCGCCAGCAGATATGCGGGATCCTACGAGCAGTACTTC. This encodes CASRYAGSYEQYF.

The chain links TRBV5-4 to TRBJ2-1, with D uncertain. The V and J ends lost 3 bases and 14 bases respectively, with 18 bases between them. CDR3 length equals 13 residues. The germline CDR1 and CDR2 sequences are SGHNT and YYREEE (reference sequence). The DNA of the CDR3 is TGTGCCAGCAGCTCCAAACCTACTCCCTCGGAGTTCTTC. It is translated as CASSSKPTPSEFF. Combining the CDR3 with reference TRBV5-4 and TRBJ2-1 gives the whole variable domain ETGVTQSPTHLIKTRGQQVTLRCSSQSGHNTVSWYQQALGQGPQFIFQYYREEENGRGNFPPRFSGLQFPNYSSELNVNALELDDSALYLCASSSKPTPSEFFGPGTRLTVL.

The chain joins TRBV7-8 to TRBJ1-1, with TRBD1 matching 7 bases. Germline V CDR1 and CDR2: SGHVS, FQNEAQ. The CDR3 totals 15 residues. After removal of 4 bases from V and 3 bases from J, the junction contained 8 bases not matched to a gene. CDR3 sequence reads: CASSSKGAADTEAFF. Written as DNA, the CDR3 is TGTGCCAGCAGCTCAAAGGGGGCCGCGGACACTGAAGCTTTCTTT.

The genes are TRBV7-9 and TRBJ1-1; D possibly corresponds to TRBD1 (5 bases). In germline, CDR1 is SEHNR, CDR2 FQNEAQ (reference sequence). Trimming removed 1 base from V and 5 bases from J, with 8 bases in between. The CDR3 loop spans 13 amino acids. CDR3 residues: CASSLGEGTEAFF. The CDR3 nucleotides read TGTGCCAGCAGCTTAGGGGAGGGGACTGAAGCTTTCTTT.

The V and J genes are TRBV5-1 and TRBJ2-2; 12 bases agree with TRBD2. The germline CDR1 and CDR2 sequences are SGHRS and YFSETQ. This CDR3 region has 18 residues. The trim removed 1 base at V and 6 bases at J, leaving 10 bases unmatched. CDR3 nucleotide sequence: TGCGCCAGCAGCTTGTCGGCTAGCGGGAGGGCAGCGGCCGGGGAGCTGTTTTTT. It encodes CASSLSASGRAAAGELFF.

The CDR3 protein is CASSPGQGGLTGELFF. CDR3 sequence (DNA): TGTGCCAGCAGCCCAGGACAGGGGGGCCTCACCGGGGAGCTGTTTTTT. The chain employs TRBV9 and TRBJ2-2; 10 bases agree with TRBD1. Germline values: CDR1 SGDLS, CDR2 YYNGEE. This CDR3 has 16 residues. V gave up 4 bases and J gave up 4 bases; unmatched junction bases: 7.

The chain joins TRBV29-1 to TRBJ1-3; 7 bases map to TRBD1. CDR3 length equals 13 residues. Losses at the gene ends were 5 bases for V and 5 bases for J; bases not matched to a gene: 6. Germline V gene sequence: CDR1 SQVTM, CDR2 ANQGSEA. In nucleotides, the CDR3 is TGCAGCGTTCCGGACAGGAGGAGAAACACCATATATTTT. Translation gives CSVPDRRRNTIYF.

This chain connects TRBV14 to TRBJ1-1, with TRBD1 as a possible D gene (5 bases). CDR3 length equals 15 residues. The V end lost 1 base, the J end lost 4 bases, and 13 bases lay between the germline ends. The germline V gene has CDR1 SGHDN and CDR2 FVKESK. DNA for the CDR3: TGTGCCAGCAGCCAAGCCCTGTTCAGGGTCACTGAAGCTTTCTTT. This encodes CASSQALFRVTEAFF.

The chain carries TRBV11-1 and TRBJ1-2; 8 nucleotides align to TRBD1. The CDR3 length is 13 residues. Germline assignment: CDR1 SGHAT and CDR2 FQDESV (reference sequence). Trimming removed 5 bases from V and 3 bases from J; junction bases left unmatched: 2. The chain's CDR3 is CASSPDRDYGYTF. The CDR3 DNA sequence: TGTGCCAGCAGCCCGGACAGGGACTATGGCTACACCTTC.

DNA of the CDR3: TGTGCCAGCAGCGTAGCGGCGGGGGGAAACACCGGGGAGCTGTTTTTT. Protein product: CASSVAAGGNTGELFF. The chain recombines TRBV9 with TRBJ2-2; 8 bases are shared with TRBD2. The CDR3 covers 16 residues. V shed 0 bases and J 2 bases; nucleotides not matched to a gene: 3. CDR1 and CDR2 (germline): SGDLS, YYNGEE.

The chain recombines TRBV5-6 with TRBJ1-1; D gene ambiguous. CDR1 SGHDT and CDR2 YYEEEE come from the germline V gene. The CDR3 totals 13 residues. The V end lost 5 bases, the J end lost 9 bases, and 17 bases lay between the germline ends. The CDR3 bases are TGTGCCAGCAGTTTGAACGCCGGGAGTAAAGCTTTCTTT. Protein sequence: CASSLNAGSKAFF.

The chain is built from TRBV27 and TRBJ2-7; 8 bases line up with TRBD2. The V gene end was trimmed by 7 bases and the J gene end by 6 bases; junction bases not matched to a gene: 17. CDR3 size: 16 residues. Germline V lookup: CDR1 MNHEY, CDR2 SMNVEV (reference sequence). The CDR3 region is CASTSRGGYSVFEQYF. The CDR3 DNA follows: TGTGCCAGCACCTCCCGGGGGGGGTACTCGGTGTTCGAGCAGTACTTC.

Only one count was recorded for this clone. DNA for the CDR3: TGTGCCACTGCGGGACTAGCGGGGGGCACAGATACGCAGTATTTT. It codes for CATAGLAGGTDTQYF. The chain employs TRBV15 and TRBJ2-3; 14 nucleotides align to TRBD2. Germline CDR1 and CDR2: LNHNV and YYDKDF (reference sequence). The CDR3 is 15 residues long. With V trimmed by 9 bases and J by 1 base, 3 bases remained unmatched.

The chain links TRBV28 to TRBJ2-7; TRBD2 aligns across 11 bases. V was clipped by 6 bases and J by 4 bases; unmatched bases: 11. Germline CDR1 MDHEN, CDR2 SYDVKM. The CDR3 totals 16 residues. The CDR3 sequence: CASRKGGLAGLYEQYF. CDR3 nucleotides: TGTGCCAGCAGGAAAGGAGGACTAGCGGGTTTGTACGAGCAGTACTTC.

V usage is TRBV9 and J usage is TRBJ2-2; 11 nucleotides agree with TRBD2. The CDR3 extends over 17 amino acids. Per germline, CDR1 SGDLS and CDR2 YYNGEE. V gave up 3 bases and J gave up 5 bases; unmatched junction bases: 9. This chain's CDR3 is CASSDMAGTSGTGELFF. The CDR3 nucleotides are TGTGCCAGCAGCGATATGGCCGGGACTAGCGGAACCGGGGAGCTGTTTTTT.

The chain combines TRBV15 with TRBJ1-5; 9 bases match TRBD1. The germline gives CDR1 LNHNV, CDR2 YYDKDF (reference sequence). This CDR3 contains 17 residues. The V and J ends lost 2 bases and 1 base, in that order; junction bases with no gene match: 6. CDR3 sequence: CATSRTTGTGSNQPQHF. The CDR3 DNA reads as TGTGCCACCAGCAGAACTACCGGGACAGGGAGCAATCAGCCCCAGCATTTT. Supplemented by reference TRBV15 and TRBJ1-5, the full variable domain reads DAMVIQNPRYQVTQFGKPVTLSCSQTLNHNVMYWYQQKSSQAPKLLFHYYDKDFNNEADTPDNFQSRRPNTSFCFLDIRSPGLGDTAMYLCATSRTTGTGSNQPQHFGDGTRLSIL.

This chain links TRBV2 with TRBJ1-3, with D perhaps matching TRBD1 (5 bases). CDR1 and CDR2 from the germline V gene are SNHLY and FYNNEI. The CDR3 runs 14 residues. Trimming removed 4 bases at V and 4 bases at J, with 11 bases between. CDR3 bases: TGTGCCAGCAGTGCGGGCCGGGGGGGAAACACCATATATTTT. This gives the protein CASSAGRGGNTIYF.